The 24 T cell receptor beta chains below were found in one sample sequenced in a study of blood T cells in healthy people across ages. A second PCR, run for about 6 to 12 cycles, used a sample-barcoded 5' primer plus a J-beta primer mix. MiXCR, run by TCRdb on the 5' RACE reads, gives a single entry per CDR3 protein. There are about 1 million distinct CDR3 sequences in the sample; more than 40% occur only once, and 18% lies in the top ten. The specimen was blood. These receptors were taken from a woman aged 55-69 years in good health.

The chain joins TRBV4-1 to TRBJ2-3, with D perhaps being TRBD1 or TRBD2 (6 bases each). The V gene's germline CDR1 is MGHRA and CDR2 YSYEKL. CDR3 length equals 17 residues. V lost 0 bases and J lost 0, with 13 bases in between. DNA of the CDR3: TGCGCCAGCAGCCAAGACGGAGGGGGTGCTAGCACAGATACGCAGTATTTT. This codes for CASSQDGGGASTDTQYF.

The CDR3 region is CATRKGRVNEKLFF. DNA for the CDR3: TGTGCCACCAGGAAAGGACGGGTGAATGAAAAACTGTTTTTT. J is TRBJ1-4 and V is TRBV15, with unresolved D. The V end lost 6 bases, the J end lost 5 bases, and 13 bases lay between the germline ends. Germline assignment: CDR1 LNHNV and CDR2 YYDKDF (reference sequence). The CDR3 runs to 14 residues.

This rearrangement joins TRBV5-6 to TRBJ1-2; D remains unclear. This CDR3 has 15 residues. CDR1 is SGHDT and CDR2 is YYEEEE in the germline V gene. V was trimmed by 0 bases and J by 1 base, leaving 10 bases between them. Here the CDR3 DNA reads TGTGCCAGCAGCTTGGCACAGAACAGTAACTATGGCTACACCTTC. The encoded protein is CASSLAQNSNYGYTF.

The chain is built from TRBV11-2 and TRBJ2-5, with 7 bases fitting TRBD2. The DNA end is more similar to TRBJ2-7, so the J call may be wrong. Per germline, CDR1 SGHAT and CDR2 FQNNGV. There are 17 residues in the CDR3. The DNA for the CDR3 is TGTGCCAGCAGCAAACAAATCACGGGGAGGGCCTTCTACGAGCAGTACTTC. Its translation is CASSKQITGRAFYEQYF.

Only a few counts were recorded for this clonotype. The chain combines TRBV5-1 with TRBJ2-1, with a weak D call TRBD2 (6 bases). The CDR3 covers 14 residues. V was trimmed by 4 bases and J by 8 bases, leaving 16 bases between them. In germline, CDR1 is SGHRS, CDR2 YFSETQ. Here the CDR3 reads CASSMEGGMDEQFF. The CDR3 DNA reads as TGCGCCAGCAGCATGGAGGGTGGTATGGATGAGCAGTTCTTC.

The chain has TRBV7-3 and TRBJ2-2; D may be TRBD2 (6 bases). V gave up 1 base and J gave up 6 bases, with 18 bases separating them. Germline CDR1 and CDR2: SGHTA and FQGTGA. The CDR3 is 17 amino acids. The CDR3 protein is CASSLNRAGGVSGELFF. In nucleotides, the CDR3 is TGTGCCAGCAGCTTAAACCGAGCGGGTGGGGTCTCCGGGGAGCTGTTTTTT.

This clonotype appeared many times. The J gene is TRBJ2-3, the V gene TRBV29-1; a possible D gene is TRBD2 (6 bases). The CDR3 is made up of 13 amino acids. In germline, CDR1 is SQVTM, CDR2 ANQGSEA. V lost 7 bases and J lost 1, with 12 bases in between. The CDR3 DNA reads TGCAGCGCGGGACTCACACGCACAGATACGCAGTATTTT. This translates into CSAGLTRTDTQYF.

This clonotype was seen more than once but under ten times. The chain is built from TRBV20-1 and TRBJ2-1, with 12 bases that match TRBD2. The CDR3 contains 20 residues. Losses at the gene ends were 3 bases for V and 2 bases for J; bases not matched to a gene: 17. Per the germline V gene, CDR1 is DFQATT and CDR2 is SNEGSKA (reference sequence). As DNA, the CDR3 is TGCAGTGCTAGTTCTGCGGGGGCTAGCGGGAGGGCCGAAACCTACAATGAGCAGTTCTTC. Translation gives CSASSAGASGRAETYNEQFF.

The chain combines TRBV12-3 or TRBV12-4 with TRBJ2-3; possible D gene TRBD1, 6 bases. The CDR3 is 12 amino acids. V dropped 2 bases and J dropped 10 bases, with 10 bases sitting between them. In DNA form, the CDR3 reads TGTGCCAGCAGTTTAAGCCCAGGGGCGCAGTATTTT. Translating gives CASSLSPGAQYF.

The V and J genes are TRBV28 and TRBJ2-3; 9 nucleotides match TRBD2. This CDR3 has 14 residues. Germline V lookup: CDR1 MDHEN, CDR2 SYDVKM. J gave up 2 bases and V 10 bases, and 7 bases lay outside the gene matches. CDR3 in amino acids: CATSAGGLTDTQYF. The CDR3 nucleotides read TGTGCCACCAGCGCGGGAGGGCTCACAGATACGCAGTATTTT.

This clonotype has just a few counts. The V call is TRBV28, the J call TRBJ1-2, with D tentatively TRBD1 (5 bases). Germline lookup yields CDR1 MDHEN and CDR2 SYDVKM. Trimming removed 1 base from V and 4 bases from J, with 13 bases in between. The CDR3 consists of 15 residues. CDR3 protein: CASSLSGLGLYGYTF. The DNA for the CDR3 is TGTGCCAGCAGTTTATCAGGGTTGGGCCTCTATGGCTACACCTTC.

This clonotype was seen a handful of times. The chain couples TRBV6-2 or TRBV6-3 to TRBJ2-1, with D possibly TRBD2 on 6 matching bases. Trimming left V 6 bases short and J 4 bases short, with 22 bases between. The CDR3 is 17 residues long. Germline CDR1 MNHEY, CDR2 SVGEGT. CDR3 sequence reads: CASRSIDRLGRYNEQFF. For the CDR3, the DNA is TGTGCCAGCAGATCAATAGATCGATTAGGGAGGTACAATGAGCAGTTCTTC.

The chain uses TRBV7-9 and TRBJ1-1; 7 positions agree with TRBD1. This CDR3 region has 15 residues. Germline trimming cut 10 bases from V and 3 bases from J; bases unmatched to any gene: 14. In germline, CDR1 is SEHNR, CDR2 FQNEAQ (reference sequence). The chain's CDR3 is CATGDSRAGDTEAFF. The CDR3 bases are TGTGCCACCGGGGACAGCCGCGCGGGAGACACTGAAGCTTTCTTT.

The chain joins TRBV28 to TRBJ1-1, with no clear D. The ends were cut back, 5 bases at V and 0 bases at J, with 10 bases in the middle. This CDR3 is 14 amino acids long. Germline CDR1 MDHEN, CDR2 SYDVKM. The CDR3 sequence: CASSATPMNTEAFF. CDR3 in DNA: TGTGCCAGCAGTGCGACACCAATGAACACTGAAGCTTTCTTT.

About this clonotype: The junction departs from the called germline gene at one end, perhaps through a read error. This chain links TRBV5-1 with TRBJ2-3; TRBD1 might be the D (6 bases). The V gene's germline CDR1 is SGHRS and CDR2 YFSETQ. CDR3 length: 15 residues. The CDR3 region is CAGSLSGQYADTQYF. CDR3 coding DNA: TGCGCCGGCAGCTTGAGCGGACAGTACGCAGATACGCAGTATTTT.

This clonotype was seen at least ten times. This sequence joins TRBV20-1 and TRBJ1-4, with 7 bases that match TRBD1. V was clipped by 0 bases and J by 4 bases; unmatched bases: 5. This CDR3 comprises 15 residues. Germline CDR1 reads DFQATT; CDR2 reads SNEGSKA (reference sequence). In DNA form, the CDR3 reads TGCAGTGCTAGAGAAAACGACAGGGTTAATGAAAAACTGTTTTTT. Translating gives CSARENDRVNEKLFF.

The V gene is TRBV5-5, the J gene TRBJ2-5, with TRBD1 as a possible D gene (5 bases). The V end lost 4 bases, the J end lost 3 bases, and 7 bases lay between the germline ends. Per the germline V gene, CDR1 is SGHKS and CDR2 is YYEKEE (reference sequence). The CDR3 runs to 12 residues. The CDR3 is CASSATEETQYF. The CDR3 bases are TGTGCCAGCAGCGCGACAGAAGAGACCCAGTACTTC.

The rearrangement uses TRBV5-1 and TRBJ2-3, with a possible D match to TRBD1 (6 bases). The length of the CDR3 is 18 residues. The germline gives CDR1 SGHRS, CDR2 YFSETQ. Trimming took off 2 bases at V and 2 bases at J, with 21 bases between the two ends. The CDR3 DNA reads TGCGCCAGCAGCTTCCAGGGGCCACTACAGACGAACACAGATACGCAGTATTTT. This translates into CASSFQGPLQTNTDTQYF. The full variable domain, with the rest looked up from reference TRBV5-1 and TRBJ2-3, is KAGVTQTPRYLIKTRGQQVTLSCSPISGHRSVSWYQQTPGQGLQFLFEYFSETQRNKGNFPGRFSGRQFSNSRSEMNVSTLELGDSALYLCASSFQGPLQTNTDTQYFGPGTRLTVL.

This clonotype was counted only a few times. The rearrangement uses TRBV29-1 and TRBJ1-1; D call uncertain. CDR3 length equals 12 residues. V gave up 7 bases and J gave up 2 bases, with 11 bases separating them. The V gene's germline CDR1 is SQVTM and CDR2 ANQGSEA. CDR3 in DNA: TGCAGCGAGTCGACGGTCAACACTGAAGCTTTCTTT. It codes for CSESTVNTEAFF.

The genes are TRBV10-3 and TRBJ2-7; the D gene is possibly TRBD1 (6 bases). Trimming left V 11 bases short and J 6 bases short, with 20 bases between. The CDR3 is 13 residues long. Germline CDR1 ENHRY, CDR2 SYGVKD. CDR3 nucleotide sequence: TGTGCCGCGTCTACAGGGAGTGATCTCGAGCAGTACTTC. Translating gives CAASTGSDLEQYF.

This clonotype was detected only a few times. The genes are TRBV27 and TRBJ1-2, with no clear D. The CDR3 runs to 14 residues. Trimming removed 2 bases at V and 8 bases at J, with 15 bases between. The germline gives CDR1 MNHEY, CDR2 SMNVEV (reference sequence). CDR3 sequence reads: CASSLTRVPEGYTF. CDR3 DNA: TGTGCCAGCAGTTTAACAAGGGTACCGGAGGGCTACACCTTC.

V and J are TRBV13 and TRBJ2-1; 12 bases map to TRBD2. This CDR3 comprises 16 residues. J gave up 4 bases and V 4 bases, and 5 bases lay outside the gene matches. Looked up from germline, CDR1 is PRHDT and CDR2 is FYEKMQ (reference sequence). CDR3 sequence (DNA): TGTGCCAGCAGCTCAAGCGGACTAGCGGGGTACAATGAGCAGTTCTTC. It yields the protein CASSSSGLAGYNEQFF. Complete variable domain (other parts from reference TRBV13 and TRBJ2-1): AAGVIQSPRHLIKEKRETATLKCYPIPRHDTVYWYQQGPGQDPQFLISFYEKMQSDKGSIPDRFSAQQFSDYHSELNMSSLELGDSALYFCASSSSGLAGYNEQFFGPGTRLTVL.

This clonotype was observed a few times. The rearrangement joins TRBV6-6 to TRBJ2-1, with D maybe TRBD2 (6 bases). Germline CDR1 reads MNHNY; CDR2 reads SVGAGI (reference sequence). CDR3 size: 15 residues. V lost 6 bases and J lost 8, with 20 bases in between. The CDR3 coding sequence is TGTGCCAGCAGCCCGATCAGCGGGTTCTGGGATGAGCAGTTCTTC. Translation gives CASSPISGFWDEQFF.

V and J are TRBV7-9 and TRBJ2-3; 9 nucleotides match TRBD1. The CDR3 consists of 14 residues. J was trimmed by 8 bases and V by 4 bases; bases with no gene match: 7. From germline, CDR1 is SEHNR and CDR2 FQNEAQ (reference sequence). CDR3 in amino acids: CASSYGQGIGTQYF. The CDR3 DNA reads as TGTGCCAGCAGCTATGGACAGGGGATTGGTACGCAGTATTTT.